The rows below give T cell receptor beta chains drawn from one sample of a study of cytomegalovirus exposure and HLA in healthy donors. Libraries were prepared by immunoSEQ multiplex PCR; TCRdb keeps only in-frame clonotypes and omits some of them. The sample lists roughly 180,000 clones, 65% to 85% occurring once. Sequenced material: PBMCs. All receptors derive from a woman aged 30 to 39 in good health and CMV-seropositive. Both conserved end residues are part of each CDR3. The order of the fields is V gene, J gene, clone size, D gene, CDR3 DNA, CDR3 protein. A D gene is named only where the DNA matches it firmly. Expanded clones are given a class, and other clones once, few, many or no size at all.

TRBV7-2	TRBJ1-5	NA	NA	TGTGCCAGCAGCCGGTCTCTTTATAGCAATCAGCCCCAGCATTTT	CASSRSLYSNQPQHF
TRBV27	TRBJ2-7	NA	NA	TGTGCCAGCCAATCCCCGTCGTCGGGTTCCTACGAGCAGTACTTC	CASQSPSSGSYEQYF
TRBV29-1	TRBJ2-7	NA	NA	TGCAGCGTTGAAGGGGAGGCAGGGTCCTACGAGCAGTACTTC	CSVEGEAGSYEQYF
TRBV4-3	TRBJ2-7	NA	NA	TGCGCCAGCAGCCAAGATCCCTTCCAGGGCAGCTCCTACGAGCAGTACTTC	CASSQDPFQGSSYEQYF
TRBV29-1	TRBJ1-4	NA	NA	TGCAGCGTAGCGCTCTCGGGAACAACTAATGAAAAACTGTTTTTT	CSVALSGTTNEKLFF
TRBV7-6	TRBJ2-7	few	TRBD1	TGTGCCAGCAGCAATGGACAGGGTTCCTACGAGCAGTACTTC	CASSNGQGSYEQYF
TRBV4-3	TRBJ1-4	NA	NA	TGCGCCAGCAGCCAGGGCATGGGGGGGACTAATGAAAAACTGTTTTTT	CASSQGMGGTNEKLFF
TRBV27	TRBJ1-2	NA	NA	TGTGCCAGCAGCCTGGGGGCGACAGTGGCGCACTATGGCTACACCTTC	CASSLGATVAHYGYTF
TRBV4-1	TRBJ2-7	once	TRBD2	TGCGCCAGCAGCTGGGGACTAGCGACCCACGAGCAGTACTTC	CASSWGLATHEQYF
TRBV4-1	TRBJ2-7	NA	TRBD2	TGCGCCAGCAGCCAAGTCGGACTAGCGCGAAGCTCCTACGAGCAGTACTTC	CASSQVGLARSSYEQYF
TRBV15	TRBJ1-1	NA	NA	TGTGCCACCAGCATTTTCCCGCAGGAGGCCGTTAGGAACACTGAAGCTTTCTTT	CATSIFPQEAVRNTEAFF
TRBV7-3	TRBJ2-3	once	TRBD2	TGTGCCAGCAGCTTATCTCCCATCCTAGCGGGGGGGCCAGATACGCAGTATTTT	CASSLSPILAGGPDTQYF
TRBV28	TRBJ1-4	NA	NA	TGTGCCAGCAGTTCCGTCGGTGAGTCGCGGGAAAAACTGTTTTTT	CASSSVGESREKLFF
TRBV6-6	TRBJ2-1	few	TRBD2	TGTGCCAGCGGCCTAGCGGGGAACCATGATGAGCAGTTCTTC	CASGLAGNHDEQFF
TRBV7-2	TRBJ1-2	NA	TRBD1	TGTGCCAGCAGCTTGGGGGACAGCCGGGGATATGGCTACACCTTC	CASSLGDSRGYGYTF
TRBV2	TRBJ1-1	once	TRBD1	TGTGCCAGCAGTGTTGTCAGGACAGGGGCTTCCTTCGTGAACACTGAAGCTTTCTTT	CASSVVRTGASFVNTEAFF
TRBV9	TRBJ1-6	once	NA	TGTGCCAGCAGCGTAGCGGACTACGGGTCTATCCACTTT	CASSVADYGSIHF
TRBV29-1	TRBJ1-2	few	TRBD1	TGCAGCGGTACAGGGGGTAGAGGCTACACCTTC	CSGTGGRGYTF
TRBV20-1	TRBJ1-2	NA	NA	TGCAGTACAGAACGGGGTAACGGCTACACCTTC	CSTERGNGYTF
TRBV9	TRBJ2-4	NA	NA	TGTGCCAGCAGTCCACAGGGTTCTTCGGCCAAAAACATTCAGTACTTC	CASSPQGSSAKNIQYF
TRBV7-9	TRBJ2-3	once	NA	TGTGCCAGCAGCCCTGGGCGATTAATGGGCACAGATACGCAGTATTTT	CASSPGRLMGTDTQYF
TRBV29-1	TRBJ2-3	NA	TRBD1	TGCAGCTCGAGGGACAGGGGGCCAGATACGCAGTATTTT	CSSRDRGPDTQYF
TRBV5-1	TRBJ2-7	NA	NA	TGCGCCAGCAGCTTGGAGGGGGAAGCCTACGAGCAGTACTTC	CASSLEGEAYEQYF
TRBV6-6	TRBJ2-1	NA	TRBD2	TGTGCCAGCAGCTTAAGGCGGGGGACCTACAATGAGCAGTTCTTC	CASSLRRGTYNEQFF
TRBV2	TRBJ1-4	NA	NA	TGTGCCAGCCCGGCGGGGAAGGGTGAAAAACTGTTTTTT	CASPAGKGEKLFF
TRBV10-1	TRBJ2-1	NA	NA	TGCGCCAGCAGTGGGACAGTCGGCCCCCTGGGTGAGCAGTTCTTC	CASSGTVGPLGEQFF
TRBV7-2	TRBJ2-7	NA	TRBD2	TGTGCCAGCAGCCCTAGCGGGCTATCCTACGAGCAGTACTTC	CASSPSGLSYEQYF
TRBV19	TRBJ2-5	NA	TRBD2	TGTGCCAGTAGTATGGTCGGGACTAGCGTCTTACCGGAGACCCAGTACTTC	CASSMVGTSVLPETQYF
TRBV6-5	TRBJ1-1	few	NA	TGTGCCAGCAGTTTAGCTTCAGTGGCCCCAAACACTGAAGCTTTCTTT	CASSLASVAPNTEAFF
TRBV6-4	TRBJ2-7	NA	NA	TGTGCCAGCAGCAACCTTCCGACAGGCGTCCACGAGCAGTACTTC	CASSNLPTGVHEQYF
TRBV10-3	TRBJ2-7	once	TRBD1	TGTGCCGTCCGGGACAGCTCTTACGAGCAGTACTTC	CAVRDSSYEQYF
TRBV2	TRBJ1-1	NA	NA	TGTGCCAGCAGTGCTGGAGCGGTACACACTGAAGCTTTCTTT	CASSAGAVHTEAFF
TRBV2	TRBJ1-3	NA	TRBD1	TGTGCCAGCAGCCCTACAGGGGGAAAAGGAAACACCATATATTTT	CASSPTGGKGNTIYF
TRBV7-9	TRBJ2-7	NA	NA	TGTTCCAGCAGCTTTGTGACTTACGAGCAGTACTTC	CSSSFVTYEQYF
TRBV29-1	TRBJ1-2	NA	NA	TGCAGCGTTGAAGTTCGCAGGGGATATGGCTACACCTTC	CSVEVRRGYGYTF
TRBV2	TRBJ2-1	few	TRBD2	TGTGCCAGCAGTGGAAAGCGGGAAACCTACAATGAGCAGTTCTTC	CASSGKRETYNEQFF
TRBV5-1	TRBJ2-1	NA	NA	TGCGCCAGCAGCTTGGCCGGGAAGGGAGAGCAGTTCTTC	CASSLAGKGEQFF
TRBV19	TRBJ2-3	NA	TRBD2	TGTGCCACCACGGGACTAGCGGACACAGATACGCAGTATTTT	CATTGLADTDTQYF
TRBV6-5	TRBJ1-2	NA	NA	TGTGCCAGCAGTTACTCTCTGACAGGCTATGGCTACACCTTC	CASSYSLTGYGYTF
TRBV2	TRBJ2-4	NA	TRBD2	TGTGCCAGCAGGGAGACTAGCGGAGGGGGGAACATTCAGTACTTC	CASRETSGGGNIQYF
TRBV10-3	TRBJ1-1	NA	TRBD1	TGTGCCATCAGCGACAGGGGAGGCACTGAAGCTTTCTTT	CAISDRGGTEAFF
TRBV28	TRBJ1-2	few	NA	TGTGCCAGCAGTTTAGAGGACAGTAACTATGGCTACACCTTC	CASSLEDSNYGYTF